The rows below give T cell receptor beta chains drawn from one sample of a study of T cells after yellow fever vaccination. Using its own MiXCR run on the 5' RACE reads, TCRdb lists one record per CDR3 protein. The table includes under 550,000 distinct CDR3 sequences, around a fifth detected once. Here the sequenced sample was PBMCs, taken approximately 22 days after the first yellow fever vaccination. These receptor sequences come from a man aged 18-30 years who received the YFV17D yellow fever vaccine. CDR3s include the opening cysteine and the closing phenylalanine or tryptophan. The D gene is left open where the match is weak. Size tells how often a clone was seen (once, few, many) or the class of an expanded clone, and some rows leave it out.

clone size	V gene	J gene	D gene	CDR3 DNA	CDR3 protein
NA	TRBV24-1	TRBJ1-2	NA	TGTGCCACCAGTGACCCCTTTGAAGGCTACACCTTC	CATSDPFEGYTF
NA	TRBV15	TRBJ2-7	NA	TGTGCCACCAGCAGGGGCGGAGATTCCTACGAGCAGTACTTC	CATSRGGDSYEQYF
NA	TRBV27	TRBJ2-1	NA	TGTGCCAGCTCGCCCCGGCCGCTGGGCGAGCAGTTCTTC	CASSPRPLGEQFF
few	TRBV2	TRBJ2-7	TRBD1	TGTGCCACCGCGGGACAGGGAAAGTCCGAGCAGTACTTC	CATAGQGKSEQYF
few	TRBV11-2	TRBJ2-2	TRBD1	TGTGCCAGCAGCCGGACAGGGTCGGGCACCGGGGAGCTGTTTTTT	CASSRTGSGTGELFF
NA	TRBV7-8	TRBJ2-2	NA	TGTGCCAGCATATTGCGACCCGGGACCCCCCTGTCTGGGGAGCTGTTTTTT	CASILRPGTPLSGELFF
few	TRBV9	TRBJ1-4	TRBD1	TGTGCCAGCAGCGTAGGGACAGGGGCGGTCGAAAAACTGTTTTTT	CASSVGTGAVEKLFF
NA	TRBV4-3	TRBJ2-2	TRBD2	TGCGCCAGCAGCCAAGAACCTAGCGGCTCGAACACCGGGGAGCTGTTTTTT	CASSQEPSGSNTGELFF
few	TRBV6-1	TRBJ2-5	NA	TGTGCCAGCAGTCCCGATCCCCCCTGGAACCAAGAGACCCAGTACTTC	CASSPDPPWNQETQYF
NA	TRBV5-8	TRBJ2-1	NA	TGTGCCAGCAGCTTGGTCTCGCCCGATGAGCAGTTCTTC	CASSLVSPDEQFF
few	TRBV30	TRBJ1-2	TRBD1	TGTGCCTGGAGTTACACAGGGGATGGCTACACCTTC	CAWSYTGDGYTF
once	TRBV7-9	TRBJ2-5	NA	TGTGCCAGCACCCTTTACCCTCCAATTATCCGGGAGACCCAGTACTTC	CASTLYPPIIRETQYF
NA	TRBV18	TRBJ1-4	NA	TGTGCCAGCTCACCCCGGGTTGGAAGTGCAACTAATGAAAAACTGTTTTTT	CASSPRVGSATNEKLFF
few	TRBV7-2	TRBJ1-2	NA	TGTGCCAGCAGCTTTGGGGGCTGGTATGGCTACACCTTC	CASSFGGWYGYTF
few	TRBV12-3/TRBV12-4	TRBJ1-4	NA	TGTGCCAGCAGCAAGGGGGGGGAGAGTGAAAAACTGTTTTTT	CASSKGGESEKLFF
few	TRBV7-2	TRBJ1-1	NA	TGTGCCAGCAGCTTAGACAGGGACTTCACTGAAGCTTTCTTT	CASSLDRDFTEAFF
many	TRBV29-1	TRBJ1-1	NA	TGCAGCGTTGAAAAACCGGAGAACACTGAAGCTTTCTTT	CSVEKPENTEAFF
few	TRBV4-3	TRBJ2-7	NA	TGCGCCAGCAGCCAAGCTATTACGGCAGGGGAGATCTACGAGCAGTACTTC	CASSQAITAGEIYEQYF
NA	TRBV5-1	TRBJ1-2	NA	TGCGCCAGCAGCTCAGGGGTTAGCGAAATTGACTATGGCTACACCTTC	CASSSGVSEIDYGYTF
NA	TRBV6-5	TRBJ1-6	TRBD1	TGTGCCAGCAGCCCCCCAGGGGGCAGGAATTCACCCCTCCACTTT	CASSPPGGRNSPLHF
NA	TRBV4-2	TRBJ2-1	TRBD2	TGTGCCAGCAGCAAAGATACGGGTGCTAGCGGGGGGAGTGAGCAGTTCTTC	CASSKDTGASGGSEQFF
NA	TRBV4-3	TRBJ2-7	TRBD1	TGCGCCAGCAGCCAGAACTGGGACAGGTTCGCCTACGAGCAGTACTTC	CASSQNWDRFAYEQYF
many	TRBV5-1	TRBJ2-5	NA	TGCGCCAGCAGCGTGGGACCTGGGGGGGAGACCCAGTACTTC	CASSVGPGGETQYF
NA	TRBV19	TRBJ2-6	NA	TGTGCCAGTAGTATAGGTTTTGGCTCTGGGGCCAACGTCCTGACTTTC	CASSIGFGSGANVLTF
few	TRBV5-4	TRBJ2-3	NA	TGTGCCAGCAGCTCCGGGACTGGGACCGCGGATACGCAGTATTTT	CASSSGTGTADTQYF
NA	TRBV4-3	TRBJ1-2	NA	TGCGCCAGCAGCCAAGAGTTAGGATACTATGGCTACACCTTC	CASSQELGYYGYTF
few	TRBV5-1	TRBJ1-2	NA	TGCGCCAGCAGCTTGTCCGGAGCTAACTATGGCTACACCTTC	CASSLSGANYGYTF
few	TRBV5-1	TRBJ2-3	TRBD2	TGCGCCAGCAGCTTGGGTACTATAGCGGGGGGGCACACAGATACGCAGTATTTT	CASSLGTIAGGHTDTQYF
NA	TRBV5-8	TRBJ1-2	NA	TGTGCCAGCAGCCAGTGGGACGGAGCTAACTATGGCTACACCTTC	CASSQWDGANYGYTF
many	TRBV20-1	TRBJ2-4	TRBD2	TGCAGTGCAACCTCGGGACTAGCGGCTCCCAGAGCCAAAAACATTCAGTACTTC	CSATSGLAAPRAKNIQYF
few	TRBV5-1	TRBJ1-1	TRBD1	TGCGCCAGCAGGGGGACAGGGGGTAGGAACACTGAAGCTTTCTTT	CASRGTGGRNTEAFF
few	TRBV15	TRBJ2-6	NA	TGTGCCACCAGCAGAGATATAGTCTCTGGGGCCAACGTCCTGACTTTC	CATSRDIVSGANVLTF
few	TRBV27	TRBJ1-6	NA	TGTGCCAGCAGTTTAAACACTTTTAATTCACCCCTCCACTTT	CASSLNTFNSPLHF
NA	TRBV19	TRBJ1-1	TRBD1	TGTGCCAGTAGTCTAGGGACAGCCTCTCAAGGGAACACTGAAGCTTTCTTT	CASSLGTASQGNTEAFF
many	TRBV5-5	TRBJ1-2	NA	TGTGCCAGCAGCTTCGGGACAAACTATGGCTACACCTTC	CASSFGTNYGYTF
NA	TRBV7-8	TRBJ2-1	NA	TGTGCCAGCAGCTTATTCTCCAAAGGTCCGAATGAGCAGTTCTTC	CASSLFSKGPNEQFF
few	TRBV12-3/TRBV12-4	TRBJ2-7	NA	TGTGCCAGCACCCCCAATTGGGCGTTGGACGAGCAGTACTTC	CASTPNWALDEQYF
NA	TRBV7-6	TRBJ2-1	NA	TGTGCCAGCAGTTCCGCCTGGGGAGCTTACAATGAGCAGTTCTTC	CASSSAWGAYNEQFF
NA	TRBV9	TRBJ2-3	TRBD1	TGTGCCAGCAGTCAGGGGGTGGGCAACACAGATACGCAGTATTTT	CASSQGVGNTDTQYF
few	TRBV10-3	TRBJ2-6	TRBD1	TGTGCCATTAGACAGGGGTTTGCTGGGGCCAACGTCCTGACTTTC	CAIRQGFAGANVLTF
many	TRBV5-1	TRBJ1-2	TRBD1	TGCGCCAGCAGCCCCGAGGGGGCAATAGCTAACTATGGCTACACCTTC	CASSPEGAIANYGYTF
few	TRBV2	TRBJ1-2	TRBD1	TGTGCCACGCGGGACAGGGGTGTAATTTTTCCCGATAACTATGGCTACACCTTC	CATRDRGVIFPDNYGYTF
few	TRBV6-1	TRBJ2-2	TRBD2	TGTGCCAGCAGACCGCCTAGCGGTAACACCGGGGAGCTGTTTTTT	CASRPPSGNTGELFF
NA	TRBV4-1	TRBJ1-1	NA	TGCGCCAGCAGCCAAGATCGGTGGGGCACTGAAGCTTTCTTT	CASSQDRWGTEAFF
few	TRBV9	TRBJ1-2	NA	TGTGCCAGCAGCGCCGCCGGGGCCTATGGCTACACCTTC	CASSAAGAYGYTF
few	TRBV25-1	TRBJ2-7	NA	TGTGCCAGCAGTCGGGGGTACTACGAGCAGTACTTC	CASSRGYYEQYF
NA	TRBV25-1	TRBJ2-1	NA	TGTGCCAGCAGTGAACCCGGGACACCTTCTTACAATGAGCAGTTCTTC	CASSEPGTPSYNEQFF
many	TRBV5-1	TRBJ2-3	TRBD1	TGCGCCAGCAGGGGTCGAGGACAGGCGAACACAGATACGCAGTATTTT	CASRGRGQANTDTQYF
NA	TRBV9	TRBJ1-5	NA	TGTGCCAGCAGCGAGACTGCCCGGGGGGTTCAGCCCCAGCATTTT	CASSETARGVQPQHF
few	TRBV5-1	TRBJ2-7	NA	TGCGCCACCCGAGGGGGTGTCGGGTCCTACGAGCAGTACTTC	CATRGGVGSYEQYF
few	TRBV9	TRBJ1-1	NA	TGTGCCAGCAGCGTAGAATCGGTGAACACTGAAGCTTTCTTT	CASSVESVNTEAFF